This T cell receptor (beta chain) was captured by sequencing in a study of blood T cell repertoires in COVID-19 (dated by TCRdb to 2020 to 2021). Regarding the research as a whole: The collaborator samples originated in the United States, Italy and Spain and spanned the acute and convalescent phases of COVID-19. Where HLA class I and class II types were available, the types were taken from metadata supplied by the sample provider, not from assay-based typing. A de-identified subject ID, COVID-19 status, age in years and sex were almost always included in the sample metadata. The prospective study material was composed of cDNA or gDNA derived from T cells, B-cell-depleted T cells, or PBMCs. Subjects who had been exposed to COVID-19, were actively infected with it, or had recovered from it provided the deeply sampled blood TCRbeta repertoires that made up the dataset. The repertoires were released in a freely available public database intended as a resource for research on the immune response to SARS-CoV-2. The samples were drawn from two sources: the first 160 participants of the ongoing ImmuneRACE study, and 1,254 subjects contributed by 6 global collaborators.

Findings and caveats that apply to the study as a whole: Clinical and demographic metadata were provided uncurated, with the amount varying by source and participant.

TCRbeta CDR3 regions were amplified from genomic DNA using the immunoSEQ Assay, a bias-controlled multiplex PCR. Processing in the source paper ran as follows. Nucleated cell counts per sample were estimated from amplification of reference gene primers within the assay. Sequence reads were collapsed and filtered to measure the absolute abundance of every unique TCRbeta CDR3 rearrangement. For each sample, productive Simpson clonality was calculated as the square root of Simpson's diversity index over productive rearrangements. This immuneACCESS table, as held by TCRdb, lists in-frame sequences with V and J called but not all clones. Of the missing ones, under half trace to an unresolved V gene in checked studies; the others have no known cause. That table gives V, J and clone size, and the DNA gave D and trimming. The sample contains around 280,000 clones, 90% of them found a single time. Of the sample, about 1.5% is held by the ten largest clones.

A remark on this clone: Its antigen specificity is not known. Base qualities are not recorded, but no much larger clone differs from it by a single base.

In the prospective study, participants were roughly 18 to 95 years old, resided in 20 to 30 geographic areas of the United States, and were enrolled through a virtual design. In the prospective study, cohorts were assigned on the basis of participant-reported clinical history obtained from a screening survey and a study questionnaire. In the prospective study, mobile phlebotomists collected whole blood, serum and a nasopharyngeal or oropharyngeal swab from each participant. Prospective study participants could optionally give additional blood draws and questionnaires over an approximately 2-month period. Blood samples from the prospective study were shipped frozen or at room temperature prior to DNA extraction. The sample consisted of PBMCs or T cells enriched from blood (not recorded which). The TCR sequence derives from a woman younger than 35 with acute COVID-19.

The encoded CDR3 is CASSIVGTSGAYEQYF. Read as DNA, the sequence is TGTGCCAGTAGTATCGTTGGGACTAGCGGGGCGTACGAGCAGTACTTC. The V and J genes are TRBV19 and TRBJ2-7; TRBD2 lines up with 13 middle nucleotides. After removal of 3 bases from V and 4 bases from J, the junction retains 6 bases not matched to a gene. The CDR3 holds 16 amino acids from the cysteine to the phenylalanine. Only CDR3 DNA remains: 48 bases, in frame from the first base. The germline V gene (reference sequence) provides CDR1 LNHDA and CDR2 SQIVND.